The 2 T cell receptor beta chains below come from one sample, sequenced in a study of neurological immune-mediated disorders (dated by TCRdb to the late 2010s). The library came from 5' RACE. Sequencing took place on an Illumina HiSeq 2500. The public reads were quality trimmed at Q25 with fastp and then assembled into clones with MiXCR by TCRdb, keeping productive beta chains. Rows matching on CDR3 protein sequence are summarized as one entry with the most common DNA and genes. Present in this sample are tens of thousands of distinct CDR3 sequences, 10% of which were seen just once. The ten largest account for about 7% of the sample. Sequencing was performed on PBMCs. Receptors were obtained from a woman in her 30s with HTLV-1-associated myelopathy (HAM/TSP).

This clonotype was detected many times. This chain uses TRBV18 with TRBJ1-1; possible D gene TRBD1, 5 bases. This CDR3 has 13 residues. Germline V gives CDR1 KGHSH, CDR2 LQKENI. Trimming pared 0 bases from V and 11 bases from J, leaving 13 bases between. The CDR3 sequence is CASSPPIFGAAFF. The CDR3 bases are TGTGCCAGCTCACCACCAATATTCGGGGCGGCTTTCTTT.

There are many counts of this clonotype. DNA of the CDR3: TGTGCCAGCTCACTCGGACAGAACAATCAGCCCCAGCATTTT. Its protein product is CASSLGQNNQPQHF. The chain uses TRBV18 and TRBJ1-5; TRBD1 might be the D (6 bases). The CDR3 is 14 amino acids. V lost 4 bases and J lost 3, with 10 bases in between. Germline V gene sequence: CDR1 KGHSH, CDR2 LQKENI.